This T cell receptor beta chain was identified during a study of CD8 T cells in Susac syndrome. Broader study findings: It was acknowledged by the study that relatively few individuals were included in its TCR sequencing and HLA analysis.

The CDR3 spans 15 residues. The V gene end was trimmed by 3 bases and the J gene end by 3 bases; junction bases not matched to a gene: 8. From germline, CDR1 is DFQATT and CDR2 SNEGSKA (reference sequence). Sequencing of TCR beta was undertaken in CD8+ and CD4+ T cells derived from blood. In contrast to the negatively isolated CD8+ and CD4+ T cells, TEMRA cells were FACS-enriched. Random hexamers primed reverse transcription of about 0.5 to 1 ug RNA. Amplification of TCR beta CDR3 spanned 54 Vbeta and 13 Jbeta via immunoSEQ multiplex PCR. TCRdb itself ran the immunoSEQ multiplex PCR reads through MiXCR, one entry per CDR3 protein. The sample gives 110,000 or so distinct CDR3 sequences, around 94% of which show up once; just over 0.095% is in the top ten. On this clonotype itself: Antigen: not known.

Sequences were obtained from CD4+ T cells from PBMCs. The chain uses TRBV20-1 and TRBJ2-1; 7 positions match TRBD1. The sequence derives from a human donor in good health. The CDR3 spells CSARAWDRVYNEQFF. DNA of the CDR3: TGCAGTGCTAGGGCCTGGGACAGAGTCTACAATGAGCAGTTCTTC.